Reported below is one TCR beta chain. Its antigen remains unidentified. Repertoires were generated with immunoSEQ multiplex PCR, while TCRdb's copy carries only in-frame clones and drops some. Of 200,000 to 250,000 clones detected, roughly 73% appear once; the ten largest clones hold about an eighth. This record comes from a study of cytotoxic CD8 clonotypes in ibrutinib-treated CLL. Study in general: When averaged across all of the samples, the counts came to some 250,000 productive templates and about 89,000 productive rearrangements.

The CDR3 runs to 13 residues. V lost 5 bases and J 4 bases, leaving 11 bases between the germline ends. Looked up from germline, CDR1 is LNHDA and CDR2 is SQIVND (reference sequence). Study-level results: Clonality showed a rise at ibrutinib response that reversed toward baseline at progression. Baseline values of clonality outstripped age-matched healthy donors and followed circulating CD8+ T-cell counts.

The V gene is TRBV19, the J gene TRBJ1-1, with D unresolved. The sequencing used PBMCs, collected after 12 months of ibrutinib treatment. The sequence derives from a human donor with chronic lymphocytic leukemia. The CDR3 coding sequence is TGTGCCAGTAGTGACACAATCCGCACTGAAGCTTTCTTT. Residues: CASSDTIRTEAFF.